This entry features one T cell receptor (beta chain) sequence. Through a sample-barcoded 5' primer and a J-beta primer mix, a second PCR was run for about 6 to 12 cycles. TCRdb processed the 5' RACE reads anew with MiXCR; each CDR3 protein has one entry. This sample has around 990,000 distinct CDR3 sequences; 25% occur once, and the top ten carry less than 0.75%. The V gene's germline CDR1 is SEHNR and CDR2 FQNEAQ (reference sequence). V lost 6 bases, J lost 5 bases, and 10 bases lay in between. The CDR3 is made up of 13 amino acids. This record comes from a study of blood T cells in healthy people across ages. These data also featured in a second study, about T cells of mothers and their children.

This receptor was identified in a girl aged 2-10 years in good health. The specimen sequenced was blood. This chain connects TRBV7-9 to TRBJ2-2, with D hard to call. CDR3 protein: CASSLPPTGELFF. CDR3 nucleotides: TGTGCCAGCAGTTTACCGCCGACCGGGGAGCTGTTTTTT.